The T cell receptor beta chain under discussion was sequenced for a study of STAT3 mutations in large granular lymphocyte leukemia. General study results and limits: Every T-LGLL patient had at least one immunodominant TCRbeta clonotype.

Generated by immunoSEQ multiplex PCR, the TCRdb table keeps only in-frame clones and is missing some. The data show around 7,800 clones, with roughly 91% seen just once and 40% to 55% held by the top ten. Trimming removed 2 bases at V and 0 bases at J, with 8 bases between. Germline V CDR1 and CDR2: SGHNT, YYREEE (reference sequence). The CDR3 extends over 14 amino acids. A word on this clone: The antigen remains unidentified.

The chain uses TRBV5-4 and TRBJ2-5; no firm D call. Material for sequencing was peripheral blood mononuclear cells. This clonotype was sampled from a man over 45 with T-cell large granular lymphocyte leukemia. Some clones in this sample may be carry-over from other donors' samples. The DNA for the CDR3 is TGTGCCAGCAGCTTAAAGGGAAACCAAGAGACCCAGTACTTC. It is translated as CASSLKGNQETQYF. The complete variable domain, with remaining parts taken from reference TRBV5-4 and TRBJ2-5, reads ETGVTQSPTHLIKTRGQQVTLRCSSQSGHNTVSWYQQALGQGPQFIFQYYREEENGRGNFPPRFSGLQFPNYSSELNVNALELDDSALYLCASSLKGNQETQYFGPGTRLLVL.